These 9 T cell receptor beta chains share one sample of origin, sequenced in a study of OX40 agonist ivuxolimab in advanced cancers. Clones were read by immunoSEQ multiplex PCR, and TCRdb kept only the in-frame ones, dropping some. The sample includes some 74,000 clones, 90% seen only once; the top ten take 0.3% to 0.4%. The material was CD4+ or CD8+ T cells sorted from blood, obtained in a trial of the OX40 agonist ivuxolimab. These receptors all come from an adult with an advanced solid tumor such as melanoma, head and neck, liver or kidney cancer.

This chain links TRBV5-4 with TRBJ2-1; D is perhaps TRBD2 (6 bases). CDR3 length: 14 amino acids. Germline values: CDR1 SGHNT, CDR2 YYREEE (reference sequence). V was pared by 4 bases and J by 4 bases, with 12 bases between. CDR3 DNA sequence: TGTGCCAGCAGCCCGGGGCGGGGATACAATGAGCAGTTCTTC. This translates into CASSPGRGYNEQFF.

The chain links TRBV19 to TRBJ2-3; D possibly corresponds to TRBD2 (6 bases). Trimming removed 1 base from V and 0 bases from J, with 8 bases in between. CDR3 length: 15 amino acids. The germline V gene has CDR1 LNHDA and CDR2 SQIVND (reference sequence). DNA for the CDR3: TGTGCCAGTAGTATAGGTGGGGGGAGCACAGATACGCAGTATTTT. It codes for CASSIGGGSTDTQYF.

This sequence joins TRBV6-1 and TRBJ2-7, with D uncertain. Trimming cost V 2 bases and J 0 bases, with 11 bases left between them. This CDR3 spans 15 amino acids. The germline gives CDR1 MNHNS, CDR2 SASEGT. The CDR3 sequence: CASSEIGSSSYEQYF. In nucleotides, the CDR3 is TGTGCCAGCAGTGAAATAGGCTCCAGCTCCTACGAGCAGTACTTC.

The rearrangement uses TRBV6-5 and TRBJ1-3; maybe TRBD1 (6 bases). The CDR3 extends over 16 amino acids. Germline V gene sequence: CDR1 MNHEY, CDR2 SVGAGI. Trimming left V 4 bases short and J 1 base short, with 14 bases between. The CDR3 is CASSSWTEPSGNTIYF. The CDR3 DNA reads TGTGCCAGCAGTTCGTGGACAGAGCCTTCTGGAAACACCATATATTTT.

This rearrangement joins TRBV19 to TRBJ2-5; 8 bases agree with TRBD1. The germline CDR1 and CDR2 sequences are LNHDA and SQIVND (reference sequence). The CDR3 covers 14 residues. After removal of 6 bases from V and 4 bases from J, the junction contained 7 bases not matched to a gene. The CDR3 region is CASRSRGQRETQYF. The CDR3 DNA reads as TGTGCCAGTAGGAGCAGGGGGCAGAGAGAGACCCAGTACTTC. Drawing the rest from reference TRBV19 and TRBJ2-5, the complete variable domain is DGGITQSPKYLFRKEGQNVTLSCEQNLNHDAMYWYRQDPGQGLRLIYYSQIVNDFQKGDIAEGYSVSREKKESFPLTVTSAQKNPTAFYLCASRSRGQRETQYFGPGTRLLVL.

This rearrangement joins TRBV14 to TRBJ2-3; D uncertain. Germline V gene lookup returns CDR1 SGHDN and CDR2 FVKESK. The CDR3 contains 13 residues. Trimming took 1 base from V and 6 from J, leaving 8 bases between them. CDR3 bases: TGTGCCAGCAGCCAAGCTCACCGGGATACGCAGTATTTT. Translating it yields CASSQAHRDTQYF. The full variable domain, with the rest looked up from reference TRBV14 and TRBJ2-3, is EAGVTQFPSHSVIEKGQTVTLRCDPISGHDNLYWYRRVMGKEIKFLLHFVKESKQDESGMPNNRFLAERTGGTYSTLKVQPAELEDSGVYFCASSQAHRDTQYFGPGTRLTVL.

This sequence joins TRBV19 and TRBJ2-7; weak D call: TRBD1 (5 bases). Germline loops: CDR1 LNHDA, CDR2 SQIVND (reference sequence). Trimming pared 5 bases from V and 4 bases from J, leaving 12 bases between. The CDR3 spans 13 residues. The CDR3: CASSPRAGYEQYV. The DNA of the CDR3 is TGTGCCAGTAGTCCCAGGGCCGGATACGAGCAGTACGTC.

In this sample, this clone turned up once. The rearrangement uses TRBV12-2 and TRBJ2-3; the D call of TRBD2 is as the table states it, not checked on the DNA. TRBV12-2 is termed a pseudogene. The CDR3 sequence is 19 residues long. The CDR3 DNA reads TGTGCAAGTCGCTTAGCGCTTGGGACTAGCGGGACTAGCACAGATACGCAGTATTTT. It yields the protein CASRLALGTSGTSTDTQYF.

This chain joins TRBV5-1 and TRBJ1-4; D might be TRBD1 (5 bases). V was shortened by 0 bases and J by 0 bases, with 9 bases between the two germline ends. Germline V lookup: CDR1 SGHRS, CDR2 YFSETQ. The CDR3 length is 16 residues. The CDR3, as DNA: TGCGCCAGCAGCTTGGAACGACAGACAACTAATGAAAAACTGTTTTTT. Protein product: CASSLERQTTNEKLFF.